The rows below give T cell receptor beta chains drawn from one sample of a study of patients and donors after allogeneic stem cell transplantation. TCRdb used MiXCR to reprocess the RT-PCR reads, holding one entry per CDR3 protein. The repertoire holds about 960,000 distinct CDR3 sequences, with about a sixth as singletons. Material for sequencing was blood, either unsorted or a sorted T cell fraction (not recorded which). These TCRs come from a human donor who was either an allogeneic HSCT recipient or a stem cell or donor lymphocyte infusion donor (not recorded which). It is not recorded whose cells these are; they may come from a transplant donor. Both conserved end residues are part of each CDR3.

V gene	J gene	CDR3 protein
TRBV25-1	TRBJ2-2	CASRGLAGTGELFF
TRBV9	TRBJ2-7	CASSTRTGDYMQYF
TRBV5-6	TRBJ1-1	CASTRPGGNTEAFF
TRBV5-4	TRBJ2-2	CASSLARLADRRGTGELFF
TRBV11-1	TRBJ2-4	CASSPTNQGHIQYF
TRBV20-1	TRBJ1-2	CSARHPGDYGYTF
TRBV20-1	TRBJ2-7	CSAGGTGLYEQYF
TRBV6-2/TRBV6-3	TRBJ1-1	CASSPLHGFTEAFF
TRBV12-3/TRBV12-4	TRBJ2-2	CASNGGGANTGELFF
TRBV4-1	TRBJ2-7	CASSQDHSGTYEQYF
TRBV11-2	TRBJ2-7	CASRELLKGQREQYF
TRBV29-1	TRBJ1-2	CSVGLQGNRGYTF
TRBV12-3/TRBV12-4	TRBJ2-1	CASSSSRGSYNEQFF
TRBV6-1	TRBJ2-3	CASSEKDYTDTQYF
TRBV3-1	TRBJ2-7	CASSQDSGVFMWEQYF